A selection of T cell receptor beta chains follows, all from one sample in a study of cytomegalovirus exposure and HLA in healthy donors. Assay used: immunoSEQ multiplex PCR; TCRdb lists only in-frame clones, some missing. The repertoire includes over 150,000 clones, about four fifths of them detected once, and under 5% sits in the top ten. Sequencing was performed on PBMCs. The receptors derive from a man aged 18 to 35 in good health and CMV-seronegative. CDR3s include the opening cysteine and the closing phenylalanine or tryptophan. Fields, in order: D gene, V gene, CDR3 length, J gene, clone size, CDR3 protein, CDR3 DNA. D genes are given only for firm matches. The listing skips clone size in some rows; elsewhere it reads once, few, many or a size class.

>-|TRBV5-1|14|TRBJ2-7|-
CASSLEGGDYEQYF
TGCGCCAGCAGCTTGGAAGGGGGGGACTACGAGCAGTACTTC
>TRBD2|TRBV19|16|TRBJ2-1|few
CASSPSSGRSHNEQFF
TGTGCCAGCAGTCCCTCAAGCGGGAGATCCCACAATGAGCAGTTCTTC
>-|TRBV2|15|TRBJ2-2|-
CASSLRDLNTGELFF
TGTGCCAGCAGTCTCCGGGACTTAAACACCGGGGAGCTGTTTTTT
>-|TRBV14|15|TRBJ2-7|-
CASSQRLVGGDEQYF
TGTGCCAGCAGCCAAAGACTAGTCGGTGGTGACGAGCAGTACTTC
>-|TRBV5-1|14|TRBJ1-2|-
CASATGDINYGYTF
TGCGCCAGCGCGACAGGCGATATTAACTATGGCTACACCTTC
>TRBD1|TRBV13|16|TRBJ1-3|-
CASALKDRALGNTIYF
TGTGCCAGCGCGCTGAAAGACAGGGCGCTCGGAAACACCATATATTTT
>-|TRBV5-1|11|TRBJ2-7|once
CASSSNYEQYF
TGCGCCAGCAGCTCCAACTACGAGCAGTACTTC
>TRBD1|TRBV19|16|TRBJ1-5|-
CASSKYTGDLVQPQHF
TGTGCCAGTAGTAAATATACAGGGGACTTAGTCCAGCCCCAGCATTTT
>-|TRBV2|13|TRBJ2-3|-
CASRSEGTDTQYF
TGTGCCAGCAGATCGGAGGGTACAGATACGCAGTATTTT
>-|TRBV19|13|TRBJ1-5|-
CASSTKRGQPQHF
TGTGCCAGTAGTACCAAAAGGGGTCAGCCCCAGCATTTT
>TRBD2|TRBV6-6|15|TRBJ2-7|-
CASKGFLAGFYEQYF
TGTGCCAGCAAAGGATTTCTAGCGGGTTTCTACGAGCAGTACTTC
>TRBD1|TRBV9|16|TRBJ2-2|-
CASSAPTLGTAGELFF
TGTGCCAGCAGCGCCCCCACCCTAGGGACAGCCGGGGAGCTGTTTTTT
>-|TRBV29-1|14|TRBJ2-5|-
CSAARTVNQETQYF
TGCAGCGCCGCAAGGACAGTCAACCAAGAGACCCAGTACTTC
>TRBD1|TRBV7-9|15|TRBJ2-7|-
CASSLYGTGFNEQYF
TGTGCCAGCAGCTTATACGGGACAGGGTTTAACGAGCAGTACTTC